This is a list of T cell receptor beta chains from one sample in a study of T cells in Graves' hyperthyroidism and ophthalmopathy. Each CDR3 protein gets one entry after TCRdb re-called the multiplex PCR reads with MiXCR. The table includes roughly 180,000 distinct CDR3 sequences, more than 15% detected once. Sample: blood. These receptor sequences come from a woman between 50 and 59 years old with Graves' hyperthyroidism. The CDR3 runs from the conserved cysteine through the conserved F or W. D genes are given only for firm matches. Where a row states a size, it is once, few, many or the class of an expanded clone; other rows omit it.

clone_size d_call j_call v_call cdr3_aa cdr3_nt
many NA TRBJ2-5 TRBV3-1 CASSLFQETQYF TGTGCCAGCAGCTTGTTCCAAGAGACCCAGTACTTC
NA TRBD2 TRBJ2-3 TRBV2 CASSGNGLAGSTDTQYF TGTGCCAGCAGTGGAAATGGACTAGCGGGGAGCACAGATACGCAGTATTTT
NA TRBD1 TRBJ2-7 TRBV5-1 CASSLNRGLISYEQYF TGCGCCAGCAGTTTAAACAGGGGGCTAATCTCCTACGAGCAGTACTTC
NA NA TRBJ2-1 TRBV7-2 CASSLEGSTYNEQFF TGTGCCAGCAGCTTAGAAGGGAGCACCTACAATGAGCAGTTCTTC
many NA TRBJ1-5 TRBV15 CATSRAGGNQPQHF TGTGCCACCAGCAGAGCGGGGGGCAATCAGCCCCAGCATTTT
once TRBD2 TRBJ2-7 TRBV5-1 CASSLTSGRAKEYF TGCGCCAGCAGCTTGACTAGCGGGAGGGCCAAGGAGTACTTC
many NA TRBJ2-3 TRBV12-3/TRBV12-4 CASSLFVRGTDTQYF TGTGCCAGCAGTTTATTTGTCAGGGGCACAGATACGCAGTATTTT
few TRBD2 TRBJ2-1 TRBV5-1 CASSKDYGGYNEQFF TGCGCCAGCAGTAAGGACTACGGGGGGTACAATGAGCAGTTCTTC
many NA TRBJ2-3 TRBV14 CASSRIHRGEPTDTQYF TGTGCCAGCAGCCGCATTCACCGAGGGGAGCCCACAGATACGCAGTATTTT
many NA TRBJ1-2 TRBV6-1 CASRWPSNYGYTF TGTGCCAGCAGGTGGCCTTCTAACTATGGCTACACCTTC
NA NA TRBJ2-7 TRBV20-1 CSARGTGRAYEQYF TGCAGTGCTAGAGGTACGGGGCGTGCCTACGAGCAGTACTTC
NA TRBD1 TRBJ1-2 TRBV19 CASSLGEGTAGYTF TGTGCCAGTAGTCTTGGCGAGGGGACAGCCGGCTACACCTTC
many NA TRBJ1-1 TRBV5-1 CASSPVMNTEAFF TGCGCCAGCAGCCCTGTAATGAACACTGAAGCTTTCTTT
few NA TRBJ1-5 TRBV7-9 CASSFGTNQPQHF TGTGCCAGCAGCTTTGGAACGAATCAGCCCCAGCATTTT
many NA TRBJ1-6 TRBV20-1 CSARMDRNSPLHF TGCAGTGCTAGAATGGACAGAAATTCACCCCTCCACTTT
many NA TRBJ2-5 TRBV28 CASRPPGEETQYF TGTGCCAGCCGACCTCCCGGGGAAGAGACCCAGTACTTC
many TRBD2 TRBJ2-3 TRBV11-2 CASSSGTSVDTQYF TGTGCCAGCAGTTCCGGGACTAGCGTGGATACGCAGTATTTT
NA NA TRBJ2-4 TRBV11-2 CASSPRGSIQYF TGTGCCAGCAGCCCCCGGGGGAGCATTCAGTACTTC
NA NA TRBJ1-5 TRBV2 CASSLDPQVGGNQPQHF TGTGCCAGCAGCCTAGATCCACAGGTTGGTGGCAATCAGCCCCAGCATTTT
NA NA TRBJ1-1 TRBV15 CATSIDNTEAFF TGTGCCACCAGCATCGACAACACTGAAGCTTTCTTT
NA TRBD2 TRBJ2-1 TRBV7-9 CASSLETSGNEQFF TGTGCCAGCAGCTTAGAAACTAGCGGCAATGAGCAGTTCTTC
NA NA TRBJ2-5 TRBV20-1 CSASRQGETQYF TGCAGTGCTAGCCGGCAGGGAGAGACCCAGTACTTC
many TRBD2 TRBJ2-5 TRBV4-2 CASSQTGTSGGRETQYF TGTGCCAGCAGCCAAACCGGGACTAGCGGCGGCCGGGAGACCCAGTACTTC
many NA TRBJ2-1 TRBV5-1 CASSDTGTSYNEQFF TGCGCCAGCAGCGATACCGGGACCTCCTACAATGAGCAGTTCTTC
many NA TRBJ2-7 TRBV29-1 CSVDRGNEQYF TGCAGCGTTGACAGGGGTAACGAGCAGTACTTC
many NA TRBJ1-2 TRBV6-1 CASFPRRANYGYTF TGTGCCAGTTTTCCTCGGCGGGCTAACTATGGCTACACCTTC
many TRBD2 TRBJ2-2 TRBV7-2 CASSPRTSGGTGELFF TGTGCCAGCAGCCCCCGTACTAGCGGGGGCACCGGGGAGCTGTTTTTT
NA NA TRBJ1-3 TRBV11-2 CASSLESGNTIYF TGTGCCAGCAGCTTAGAATCGGGAAACACCATATATTTT
many NA TRBJ2-3 TRBV20-1 CSASRGELRTDTQYF TGCAGTGCTAGCAGGGGGGAATTACGCACAGATACGCAGTATTTT
many TRBD1 TRBJ1-2 TRBV6-2/TRBV6-3 CASSYADRPNYGYTF TGTGCCAGCAGTTACGCGGACAGGCCCAACTATGGCTACACCTTC
many NA TRBJ1-5 TRBV19 CASRPEARVSQPQHF TGTGCCAGTAGGCCCGAAGCGAGGGTTAGTCAGCCCCAGCATTTT
many TRBD2 TRBJ2-6 TRBV5-1 CASSLGASGLPNSGANVLTF TGCGCCAGCAGCTTGGGGGCTAGCGGACTACCGAACTCTGGGGCCAACGTCCTGACTTTC
many NA TRBJ2-2 TRBV11-1 CASSFSLQGGTGELFF TGTGCCAGCAGCTTCTCCCTTCAGGGAGGCACCGGGGAGCTGTTTTTT
many NA TRBJ2-5 TRBV29-1 CSGLLLHRGGETQYF TGCAGCGGACTTCTCCTACACAGAGGCGGGGAGACCCAGTACTTC
many TRBD1 TRBJ2-1 TRBV5-1 CASSPGGTGQNEQFF TGCGCCAGCAGCCCCGGCGGGACAGGTCAGAATGAGCAGTTCTTC
many NA TRBJ2-1 TRBV19 CASSSSRVSNNEQFF TGTGCCAGTAGTTCCTCCAGAGTTAGTAACAATGAGCAGTTCTTC
many NA TRBJ1-1 TRBV27 CASSLRRLNTEAFF TGTGCCAGCAGTTTAAGACGCCTGAACACTGAAGCTTTCTTT
few NA TRBJ1-3 TRBV7-9 CAPVSGNTIYF TGTGCCCCCGTCTCTGGAAACACCATATATTTT
many NA TRBJ1-2 TRBV18 CASSPDTSDGYTF TGTGCCAGCTCACCAGACACTTCGGATGGCTACACCTTC
few NA TRBJ1-1 TRBV7-9 CASSSPTINRMNTEAFF TGTGCCAGCAGCTCCCCCACAATTAACAGGATGAACACTGAAGCTTTCTTT
many TRBD1 TRBJ2-1 TRBV14 CASSPQGVDEQFF TGTGCCAGCAGCCCCCAGGGGGTCGATGAGCAGTTCTTC
many NA TRBJ2-3 TRBV11-2 CASSVLTDTQYF TGTGCCAGCAGCGTGTTAACAGATACGCAGTATTTT
NA NA TRBJ1-5 TRBV5-1 CASSLKGTGASQPQHF TGCGCCAGCAGCTTGAAGGGCACCGGGGCCAGTCAGCCCCAGCATTTT
NA NA TRBJ2-3 TRBV4-3 CASSSRGTRADTQYF TGCGCCAGCAGCTCGAGGGGAACGCGTGCAGATACGCAGTATTTT
few NA TRBJ2-7 TRBV7-8 CASSLVIGSYEQYF TGTGCCAGCAGCTTAGTTATCGGCTCCTACGAGCAGTACTTC
many NA TRBJ2-2 TRBV7-8 CASSLGVAVNTGELFF TGTGCCAGCAGCTTAGGCGTAGCGGTGAACACCGGGGAGCTGTTTTTT
many NA TRBJ2-5 TRBV12-3/TRBV12-4 CASSLGQQQETQYF TGTGCCAGCAGTTTGGGACAACAACAAGAGACCCAGTACTTC
many NA TRBJ1-3 TRBV7-2 CASSFTSPGHYSGNTIYF TGTGCCAGCAGCTTTACTAGTCCGGGACACTACTCTGGAAACACCATATATTTT